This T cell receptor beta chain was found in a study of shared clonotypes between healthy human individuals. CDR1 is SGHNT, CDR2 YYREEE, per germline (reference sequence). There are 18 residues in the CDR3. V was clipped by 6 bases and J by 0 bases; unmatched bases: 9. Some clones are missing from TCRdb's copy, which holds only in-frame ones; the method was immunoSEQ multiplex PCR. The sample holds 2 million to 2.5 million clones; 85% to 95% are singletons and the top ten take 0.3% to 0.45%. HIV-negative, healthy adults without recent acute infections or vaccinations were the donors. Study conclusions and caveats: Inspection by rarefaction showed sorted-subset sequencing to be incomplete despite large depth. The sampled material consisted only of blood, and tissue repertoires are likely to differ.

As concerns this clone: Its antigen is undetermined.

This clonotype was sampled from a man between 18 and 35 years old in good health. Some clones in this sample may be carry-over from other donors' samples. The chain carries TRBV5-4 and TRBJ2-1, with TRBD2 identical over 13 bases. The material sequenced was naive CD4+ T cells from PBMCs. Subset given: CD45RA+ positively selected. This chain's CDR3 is CASTSRTSGSISYNEQFF. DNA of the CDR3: TGTGCCAGCACCTCGAGGACTAGCGGGAGTATCTCCTACAATGAGCAGTTCTTC.